The clone carrying this TCR beta chain was detected many times. Germline V gene lookup returns CDR1 LGHDT and CDR2 YNNKEL (reference sequence). The CDR3 has 14 amino acids. The ends lost 5 bases at V and 6 bases at J; junction bases unmatched: 6. Original processing notes: How many nucleated cells were present was estimated from reference gene primer amplification. Produced via immunoSEQ multiplex PCR; TCRdb's table is partial and in-frame only. V and J calls plus clone size are reproduced from that table; the DNA served to infer D and trimming. The sample includes about 140,000 clones, about 75% of them seen just once. The record originates from a study of blood T cell repertoires in COVID-19. Across the whole study: Donors in the United States, Italy and Spain gave samples during acute or convalescent COVID-19.

Participants were aged about 18 to 100 years, lived in 24 US areas, and enrolled virtually. Membership in each cohort depended on participant-reported clinical history. The V call is TRBV3-1 (or the pseudogene TRBV3-2), the J call TRBJ2-2; 7 positions match TRBD2. Sequencing input: PBMCs or T cells enriched from blood (not recorded which). The receptor's source is a woman in her forties or fifties who had recovered from COVID-19. The CDR3 sequence is CASSSWDYPGELFF. Here the CDR3 DNA reads TGTGCCAGCAGCTCGTGGGACTACCCCGGGGAGCTGTTTTTT.